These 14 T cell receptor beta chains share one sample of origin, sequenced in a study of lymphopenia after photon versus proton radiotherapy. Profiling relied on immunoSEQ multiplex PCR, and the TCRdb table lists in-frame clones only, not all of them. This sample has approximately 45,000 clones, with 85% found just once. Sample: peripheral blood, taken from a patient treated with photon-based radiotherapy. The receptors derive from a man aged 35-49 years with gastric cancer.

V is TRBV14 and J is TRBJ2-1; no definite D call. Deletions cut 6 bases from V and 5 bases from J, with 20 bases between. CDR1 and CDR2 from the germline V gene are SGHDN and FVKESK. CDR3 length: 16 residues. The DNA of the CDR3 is TGTGCCAGCAGACCTTTGGTTAGCCTTGTAAACAATGAGCAGTTCTTC. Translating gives CASRPLVSLVNNEQFF.

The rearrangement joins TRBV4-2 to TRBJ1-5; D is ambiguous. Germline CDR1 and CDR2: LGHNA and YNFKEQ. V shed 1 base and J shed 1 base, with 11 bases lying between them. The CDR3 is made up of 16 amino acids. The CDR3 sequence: CASSQGAGGSNQPQHF. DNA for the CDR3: TGTGCCAGCAGCCAAGGGGCAGGCGGGAGCAATCAGCCCCAGCATTTT.

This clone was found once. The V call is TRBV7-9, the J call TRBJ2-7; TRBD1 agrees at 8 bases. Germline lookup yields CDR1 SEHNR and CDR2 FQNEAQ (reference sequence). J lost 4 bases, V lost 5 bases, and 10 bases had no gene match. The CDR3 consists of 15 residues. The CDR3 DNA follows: TGTGCCAGCAGCCCCAGACAGGGGCGGTTGTACGAGCAGTACTTC. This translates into CASSPRQGRLYEQYF.

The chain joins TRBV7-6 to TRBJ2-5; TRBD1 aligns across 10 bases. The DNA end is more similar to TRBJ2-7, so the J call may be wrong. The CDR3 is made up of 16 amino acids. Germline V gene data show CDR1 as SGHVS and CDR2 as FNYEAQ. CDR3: CASSLTEGTGVYEQYF. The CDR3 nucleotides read TGTGCCAGCAGCTTAACGGAGGGGACAGGGGTCTACGAGCAGTACTTC.

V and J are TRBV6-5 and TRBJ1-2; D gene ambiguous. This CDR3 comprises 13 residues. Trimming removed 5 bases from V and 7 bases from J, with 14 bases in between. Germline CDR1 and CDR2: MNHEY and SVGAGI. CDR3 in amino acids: CASSPPGFAGYTF. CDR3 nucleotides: TGTGCCAGCAGTCCGCCGGGGTTCGCTGGCTACACCTTC.

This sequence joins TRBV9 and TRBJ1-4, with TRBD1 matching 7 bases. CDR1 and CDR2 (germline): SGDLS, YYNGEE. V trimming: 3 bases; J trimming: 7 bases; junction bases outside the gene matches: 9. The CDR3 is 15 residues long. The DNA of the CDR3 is TGTGCCAGCAGCGAGCGGACAGGACGGGGTGAAAAACTGTTTTTT. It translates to CASSERTGRGEKLFF. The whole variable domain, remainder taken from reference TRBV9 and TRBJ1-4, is DSGVTQTPKHLITATGQRVTLRCSPRSGDLSVYWYQQSLDQGLQFLIQYYNGEERAKGNILERFSAQQFPDLHSELNLSSLELGDSALYFCASSERTGRGEKLFFGSGTQLSVL.

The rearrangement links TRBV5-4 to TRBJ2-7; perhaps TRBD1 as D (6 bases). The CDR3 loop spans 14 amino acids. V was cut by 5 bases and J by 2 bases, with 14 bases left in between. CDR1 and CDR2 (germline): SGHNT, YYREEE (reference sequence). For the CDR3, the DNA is TGTGCCAGCAGTCCGCCGGGACAAACCTACGAGCAGTACTTC. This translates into CASSPPGQTYEQYF.

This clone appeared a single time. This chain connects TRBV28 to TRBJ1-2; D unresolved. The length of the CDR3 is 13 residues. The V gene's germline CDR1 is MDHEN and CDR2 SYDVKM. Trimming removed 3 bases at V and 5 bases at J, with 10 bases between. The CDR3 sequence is CASSLAGKYGYTF. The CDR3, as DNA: TGTGCCAGCAGTTTGGCCGGTAAATATGGCTACACCTTC.

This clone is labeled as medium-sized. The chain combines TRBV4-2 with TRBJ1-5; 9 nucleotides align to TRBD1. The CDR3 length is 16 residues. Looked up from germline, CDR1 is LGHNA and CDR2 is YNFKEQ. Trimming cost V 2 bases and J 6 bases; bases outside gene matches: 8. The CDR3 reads CASSQTGTGRGQPQHF. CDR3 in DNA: TGTGCCAGCAGCCAAACCGGGACAGGGAGGGGTCAGCCCCAGCATTTT.

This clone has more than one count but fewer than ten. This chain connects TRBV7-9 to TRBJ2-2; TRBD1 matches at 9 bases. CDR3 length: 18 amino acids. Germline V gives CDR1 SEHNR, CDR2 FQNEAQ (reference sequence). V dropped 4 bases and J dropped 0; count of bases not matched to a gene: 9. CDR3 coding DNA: TGTGCCAGCAGCTCGGATCACTGGGACAGGGCGAACACCGGGGAGCTGTTTTTT. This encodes CASSSDHWDRANTGELFF.

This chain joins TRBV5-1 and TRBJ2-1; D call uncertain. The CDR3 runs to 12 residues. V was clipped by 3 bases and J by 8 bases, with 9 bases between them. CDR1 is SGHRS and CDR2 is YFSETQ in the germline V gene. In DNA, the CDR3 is TGCGCCAGCAGCTGGCAGTACGATGAGCAGTTCTTC. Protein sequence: CASSWQYDEQFF.

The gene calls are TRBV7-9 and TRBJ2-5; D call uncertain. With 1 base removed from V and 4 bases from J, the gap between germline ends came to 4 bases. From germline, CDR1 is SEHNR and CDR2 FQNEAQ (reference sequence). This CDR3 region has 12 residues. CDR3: CASSLVAETQYF. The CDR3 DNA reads TGTGCCAGCAGCTTAGTGGCAGAGACCCAGTACTTC.

The CDR3 sequence is CATSRDTGIQPQHF. CDR3 nucleotides: TGTGCCACCAGCAGAGATACAGGTATTCAGCCCCAGCATTTT. The chain links TRBV15 to TRBJ1-5; D is possibly TRBD1 (5 bases). The CDR3 is 14 amino acids. The germline V gene encodes CDR1 LNHNV and CDR2 YYDKDF (reference sequence). Deletions cut 0 bases from V and 6 bases from J, with 9 bases between.

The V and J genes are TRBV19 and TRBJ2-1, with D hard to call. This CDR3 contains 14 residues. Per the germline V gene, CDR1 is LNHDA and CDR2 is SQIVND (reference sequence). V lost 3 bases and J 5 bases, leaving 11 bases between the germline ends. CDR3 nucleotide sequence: TGTGCCAGTAGTATCCGGGCCACGAACAATGAGCAGTTCTTC. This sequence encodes CASSIRATNNEQFF.